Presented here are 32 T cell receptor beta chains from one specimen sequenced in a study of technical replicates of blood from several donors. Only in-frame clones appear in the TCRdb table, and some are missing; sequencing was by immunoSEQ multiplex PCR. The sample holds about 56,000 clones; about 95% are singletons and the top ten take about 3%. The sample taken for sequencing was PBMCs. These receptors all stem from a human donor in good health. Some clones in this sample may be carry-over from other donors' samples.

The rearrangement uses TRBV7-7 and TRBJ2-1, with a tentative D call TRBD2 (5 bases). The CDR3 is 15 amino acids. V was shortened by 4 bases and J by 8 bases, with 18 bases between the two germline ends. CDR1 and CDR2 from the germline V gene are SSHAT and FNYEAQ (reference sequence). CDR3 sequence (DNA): TGTGCCAGCAGCTCCCGCCGGGATGGACGGGATGAGCAGTTCTTC. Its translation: CASSSRRDGRDEQFF.

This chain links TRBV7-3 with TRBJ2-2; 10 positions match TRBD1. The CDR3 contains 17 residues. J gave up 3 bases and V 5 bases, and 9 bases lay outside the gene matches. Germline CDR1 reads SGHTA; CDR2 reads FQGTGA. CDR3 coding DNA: TGTGCCAGCAGCCCCCGGGACAGGGGCGGGCACACCGGGGAGCTGTTTTTT. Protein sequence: CASSPRDRGGHTGELFF.

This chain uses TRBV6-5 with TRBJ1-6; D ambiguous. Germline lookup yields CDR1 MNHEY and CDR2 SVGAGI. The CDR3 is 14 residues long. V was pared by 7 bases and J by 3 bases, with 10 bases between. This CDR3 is CASKSLSYNSPLHF. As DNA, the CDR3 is TGTGCCAGCAAATCTCTGAGCTATAATTCACCCCTCCACTTT.

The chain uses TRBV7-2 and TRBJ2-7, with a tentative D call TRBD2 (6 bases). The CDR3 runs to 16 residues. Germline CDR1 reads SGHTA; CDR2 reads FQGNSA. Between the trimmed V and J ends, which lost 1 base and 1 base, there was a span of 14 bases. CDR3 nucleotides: TGTGCCAGCAGCTTAGTATCTGGACTATTATCCTACGAGCAGTACTTC. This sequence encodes CASSLVSGLLSYEQYF.

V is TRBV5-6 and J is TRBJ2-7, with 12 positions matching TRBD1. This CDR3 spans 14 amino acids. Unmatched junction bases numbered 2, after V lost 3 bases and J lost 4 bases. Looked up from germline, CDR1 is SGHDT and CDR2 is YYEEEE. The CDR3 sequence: CASSWGQGAYEQYF. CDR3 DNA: TGTGCCAGCAGCTGGGGACAGGGGGCTTACGAGCAGTACTTC.

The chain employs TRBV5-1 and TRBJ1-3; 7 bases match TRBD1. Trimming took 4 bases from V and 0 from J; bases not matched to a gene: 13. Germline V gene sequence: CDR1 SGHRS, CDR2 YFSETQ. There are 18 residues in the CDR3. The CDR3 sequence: CASSAGWGQPGSGNTIYF. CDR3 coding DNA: TGCGCCAGCAGCGCGGGGTGGGGACAGCCCGGCTCTGGAAACACCATATATTTT.

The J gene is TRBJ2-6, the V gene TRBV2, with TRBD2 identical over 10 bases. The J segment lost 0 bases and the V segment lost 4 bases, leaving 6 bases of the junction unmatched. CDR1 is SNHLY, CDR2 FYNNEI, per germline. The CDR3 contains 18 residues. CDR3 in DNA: TGTGCCAGCAGTGGCGGGACTAGCGCGTTCTCTGGGGCCAACGTCCTGACTTTC. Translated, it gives CASSGGTSAFSGANVLTF.

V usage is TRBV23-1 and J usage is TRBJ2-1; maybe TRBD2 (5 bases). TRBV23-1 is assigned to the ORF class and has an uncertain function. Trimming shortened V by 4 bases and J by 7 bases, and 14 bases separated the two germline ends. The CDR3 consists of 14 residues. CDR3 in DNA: TGCGCCAGCAGTCTTAGCGACCCTGGGAATGAGCAGTTCTTC. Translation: CASSLSDPGNEQFF.

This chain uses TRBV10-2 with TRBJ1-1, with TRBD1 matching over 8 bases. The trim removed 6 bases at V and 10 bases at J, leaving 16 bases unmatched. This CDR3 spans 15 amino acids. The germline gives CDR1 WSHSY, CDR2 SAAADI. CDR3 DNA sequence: TGCGCCAGCAGAGACAGGGGCAATCCCACTGAAAGAGCTTTCTTT. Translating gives CASRDRGNPTERAFF.

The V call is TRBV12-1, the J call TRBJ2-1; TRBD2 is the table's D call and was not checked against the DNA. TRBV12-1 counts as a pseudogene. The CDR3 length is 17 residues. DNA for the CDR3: TGTGCCAGCAGCCGTGGACTAGCGGGATCAGAGTCCTATGAGCAGTTCTTC. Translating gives CASSRGLAGSESYEQFF.

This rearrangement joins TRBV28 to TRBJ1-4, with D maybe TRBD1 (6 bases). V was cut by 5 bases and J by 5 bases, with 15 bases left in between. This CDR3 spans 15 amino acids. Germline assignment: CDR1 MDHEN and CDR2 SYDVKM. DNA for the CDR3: TGTGCCAGCAGTACGGCCGGGACAAAGAATGAAAAACTGTTTTTT. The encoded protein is CASSTAGTKNEKLFF.

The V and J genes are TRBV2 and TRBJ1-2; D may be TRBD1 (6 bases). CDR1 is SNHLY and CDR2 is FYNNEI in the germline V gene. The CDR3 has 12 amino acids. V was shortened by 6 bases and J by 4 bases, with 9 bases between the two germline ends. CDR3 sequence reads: CASSSRGYGYTF. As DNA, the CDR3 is TGTGCCAGCAGCAGCAGGGGCTATGGCTACACCTTC.

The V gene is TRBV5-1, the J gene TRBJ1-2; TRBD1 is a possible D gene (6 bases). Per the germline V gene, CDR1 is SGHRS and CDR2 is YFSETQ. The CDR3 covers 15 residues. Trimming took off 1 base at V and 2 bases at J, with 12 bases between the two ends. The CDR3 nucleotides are TGCGCCAGCAGCTTGCGCGGGCAGGGGAACTATGGCTACACCTTC. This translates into CASSLRGQGNYGYTF.

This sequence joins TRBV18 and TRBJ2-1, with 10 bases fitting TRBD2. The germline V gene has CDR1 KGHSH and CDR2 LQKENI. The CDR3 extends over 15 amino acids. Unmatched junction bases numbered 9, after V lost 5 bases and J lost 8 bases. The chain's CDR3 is CASSVERGGGDEQFF. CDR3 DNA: TGTGCCAGCTCAGTTGAGCGGGGGGGCGGCGATGAGCAGTTCTTC.

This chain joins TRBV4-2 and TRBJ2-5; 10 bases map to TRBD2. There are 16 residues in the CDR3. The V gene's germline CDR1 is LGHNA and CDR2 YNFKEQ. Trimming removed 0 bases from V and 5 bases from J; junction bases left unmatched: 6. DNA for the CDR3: TGTGCCAGCAGCCAAGAAGGTAGCGGGAGGCGGGAGACCCAGTACTTC. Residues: CASSQEGSGRRETQYF.

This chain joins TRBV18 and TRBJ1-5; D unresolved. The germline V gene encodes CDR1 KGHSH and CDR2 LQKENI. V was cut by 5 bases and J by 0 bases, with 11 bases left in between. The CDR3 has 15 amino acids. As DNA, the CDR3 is TGTGCCAGCTCATCCGGAGGGTATAGCAATCAGCCCCAGCATTTT. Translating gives CASSSGGYSNQPQHF. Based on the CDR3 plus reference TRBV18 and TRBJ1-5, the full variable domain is NAGVMQNPRHLVRRRGQEARLRCSPMKGHSHVYWYRQLPEEGLKFMVYLQKENIIDESGMPKERFSAEFPKEGPSILRIQQVVRGDSAAYFCASSSGGYSNQPQHFGDGTRLSIL.

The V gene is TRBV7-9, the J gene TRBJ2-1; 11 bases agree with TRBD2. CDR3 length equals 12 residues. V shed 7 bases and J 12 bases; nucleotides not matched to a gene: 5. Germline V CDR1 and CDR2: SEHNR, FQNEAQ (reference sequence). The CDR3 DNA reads TGTGCCAGCACCTTGACTAGCGGGACGCAGTTCTTC. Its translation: CASTLTSGTQFF.

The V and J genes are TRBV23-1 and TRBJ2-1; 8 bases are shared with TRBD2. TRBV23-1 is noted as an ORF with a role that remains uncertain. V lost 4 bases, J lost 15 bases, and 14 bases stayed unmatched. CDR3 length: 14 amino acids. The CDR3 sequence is CASSPGAPGTRWFF. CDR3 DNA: TGCGCCAGCAGTCCTGGGGCACCCGGGACTAGGTGGTTCTTC.

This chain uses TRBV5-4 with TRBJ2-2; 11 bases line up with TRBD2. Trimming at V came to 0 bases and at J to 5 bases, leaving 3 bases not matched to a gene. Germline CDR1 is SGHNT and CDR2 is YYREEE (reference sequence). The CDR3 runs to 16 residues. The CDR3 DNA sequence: TGTGCCAGCAGCTTGGGGGGACTAGCGGCAACCGGGGAGCTGTTTTTT. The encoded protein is CASSLGGLAATGELFF.

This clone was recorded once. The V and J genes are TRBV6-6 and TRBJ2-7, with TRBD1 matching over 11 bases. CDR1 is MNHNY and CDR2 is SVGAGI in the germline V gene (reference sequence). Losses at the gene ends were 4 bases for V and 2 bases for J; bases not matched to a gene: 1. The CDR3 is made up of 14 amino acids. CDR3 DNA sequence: TGTGCCAGCAGTTGGGACAGGGGGGCCTACGAGCAGTACTTC. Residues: CASSWDRGAYEQYF.

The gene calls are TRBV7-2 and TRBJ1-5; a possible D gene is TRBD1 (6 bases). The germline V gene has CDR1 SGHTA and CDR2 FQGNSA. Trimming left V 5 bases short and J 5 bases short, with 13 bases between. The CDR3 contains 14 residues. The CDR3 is CASSLTGYDQPQHF. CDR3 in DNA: TGTGCCAGCAGCCTTACAGGGTACGATCAGCCCCAGCATTTT.

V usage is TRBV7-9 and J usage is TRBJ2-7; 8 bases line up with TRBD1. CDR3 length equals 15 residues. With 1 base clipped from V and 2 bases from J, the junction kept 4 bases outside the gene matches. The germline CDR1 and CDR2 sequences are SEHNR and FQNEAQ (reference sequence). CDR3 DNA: TGTGCCAGCAGCTTAGGGACAGGGCTGGCCTACGAGCAGTACTTC. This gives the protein CASSLGTGLAYEQYF.

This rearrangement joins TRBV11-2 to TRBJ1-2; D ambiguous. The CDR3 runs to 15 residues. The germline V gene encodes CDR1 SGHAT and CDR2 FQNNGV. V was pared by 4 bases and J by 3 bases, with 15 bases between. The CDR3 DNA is TGTGCCAGCAGCTCATCACGGGTCTGGGACTATGGCTACACCTTC. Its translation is CASSSSRVWDYGYTF. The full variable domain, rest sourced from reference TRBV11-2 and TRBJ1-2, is EAGVAQSPRYKIIEKRQSVAFWCNPISGHATLYWYQQILGQGPKLLIQFQNNGVVDDSQLPKDRFSAERLKGVDSTLKIQPAKLEDSAVYLCASSSSRVWDYGYTFGSGTRLTVV.

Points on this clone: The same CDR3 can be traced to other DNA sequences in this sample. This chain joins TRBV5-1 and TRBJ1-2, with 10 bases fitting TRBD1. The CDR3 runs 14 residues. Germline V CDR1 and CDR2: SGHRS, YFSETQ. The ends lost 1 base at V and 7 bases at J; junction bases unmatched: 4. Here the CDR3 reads CASSLKGTGAGYTF. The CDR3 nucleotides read TGCGCCAGCAGCTTGAAAGGGACAGGGGCTGGCTACACCTTC.

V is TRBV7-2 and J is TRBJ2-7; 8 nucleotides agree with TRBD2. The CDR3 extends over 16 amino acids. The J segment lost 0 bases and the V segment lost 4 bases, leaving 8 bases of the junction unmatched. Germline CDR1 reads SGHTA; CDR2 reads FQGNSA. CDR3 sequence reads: CASSSPGLARSYEQYF. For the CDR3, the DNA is TGTGCCAGCAGCTCCCCTGGACTAGCCCGCTCCTACGAGCAGTACTTC.

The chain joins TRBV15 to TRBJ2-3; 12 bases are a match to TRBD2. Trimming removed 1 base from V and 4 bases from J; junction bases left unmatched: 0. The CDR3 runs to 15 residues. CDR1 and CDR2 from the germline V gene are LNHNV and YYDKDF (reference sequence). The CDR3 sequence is CATSRASGRADTQYF. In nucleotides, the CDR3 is TGTGCCACCAGCAGAGCTAGCGGGAGGGCAGATACGCAGTATTTT.

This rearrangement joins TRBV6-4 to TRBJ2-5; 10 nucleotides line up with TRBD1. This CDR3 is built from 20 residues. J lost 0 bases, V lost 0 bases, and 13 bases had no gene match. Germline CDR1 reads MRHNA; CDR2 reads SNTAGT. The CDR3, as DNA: TGTGCCAGCAGTGACTCCGGGACAGGGGAAAATCAGGGGAACCAAGAGACCCAGTACTTC. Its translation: CASSDSGTGENQGNQETQYF.

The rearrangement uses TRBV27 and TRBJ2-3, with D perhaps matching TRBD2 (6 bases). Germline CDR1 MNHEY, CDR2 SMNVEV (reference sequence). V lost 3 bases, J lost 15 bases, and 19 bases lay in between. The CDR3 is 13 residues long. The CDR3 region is CASSFTGTPPVYF. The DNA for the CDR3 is TGTGCCAGCAGTTTCACCGGGACTCCGCCCGTCTATTTT.

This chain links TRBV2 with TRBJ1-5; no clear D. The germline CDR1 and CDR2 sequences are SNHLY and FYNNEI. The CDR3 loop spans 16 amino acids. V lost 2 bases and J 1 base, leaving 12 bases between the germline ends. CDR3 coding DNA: TGTGCCAGCAGTGAAATAGCGGGTTTGAGCAATCAGCCCCAGCATTTT. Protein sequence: CASSEIAGLSNQPQHF.

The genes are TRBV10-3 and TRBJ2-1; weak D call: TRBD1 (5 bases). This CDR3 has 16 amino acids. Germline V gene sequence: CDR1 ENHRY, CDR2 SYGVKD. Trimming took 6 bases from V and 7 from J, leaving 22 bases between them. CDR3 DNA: TGTGCCATCAGCGAAAGAGCGTCCAGGGTAGAAAATGAGCAGTTCTTC. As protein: CAISERASRVENEQFF.

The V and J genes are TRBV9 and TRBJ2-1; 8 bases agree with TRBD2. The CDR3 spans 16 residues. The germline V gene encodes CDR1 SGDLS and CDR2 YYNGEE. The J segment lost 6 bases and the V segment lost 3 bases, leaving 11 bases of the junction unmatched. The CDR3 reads CASSDTPGGPVNEQFF. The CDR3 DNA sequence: TGTGCCAGCAGCGACACCCCGGGAGGGCCGGTCAATGAGCAGTTCTTC.

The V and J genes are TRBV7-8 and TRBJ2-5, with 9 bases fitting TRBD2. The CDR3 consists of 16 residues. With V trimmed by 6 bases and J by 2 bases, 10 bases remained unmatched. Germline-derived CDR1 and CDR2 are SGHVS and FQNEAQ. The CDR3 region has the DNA TGTGCCAGCAGTTCATCCGGGGCGGGAGGGCAAGAGACCCAGTACTTC. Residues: CASSSSGAGGQETQYF.